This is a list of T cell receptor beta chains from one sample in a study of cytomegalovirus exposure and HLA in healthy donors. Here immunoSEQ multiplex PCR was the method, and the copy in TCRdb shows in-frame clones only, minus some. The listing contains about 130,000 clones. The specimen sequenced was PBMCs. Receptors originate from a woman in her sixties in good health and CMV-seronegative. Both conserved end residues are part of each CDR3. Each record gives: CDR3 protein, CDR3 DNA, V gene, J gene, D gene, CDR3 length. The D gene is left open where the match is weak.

CASSARPGTVNTGELFF	TGTGCCAGCAGCGCCAGACCCGGGACAGTGAACACCGGGGAGCTGTTTTTT	TRBV7-3	TRBJ2-2	TRBD1	17
CASSIAAGNQPQHF	TGTGCCAGTAGTATAGCGGCAGGGAATCAGCCCCAGCATTTT	TRBV19	TRBJ1-5	-	14
CAWSSHPGGGSEQYF	TGTGCCTGGAGTTCGCACCCGGGGGGTGGTAGCGAGCAGTACTTC	TRBV30	TRBJ2-7	TRBD2	15
CASFWGARDTDTQYF	TGCGCCAGCTTCTGGGGTGCCAGGGATACAGATACGCAGTATTTT	TRBV5-1	TRBJ2-3	-	15
CASSLIDRNTEAFF	TGTGCCAGCAGTCTTATCGACAGAAACACTGAAGCTTTCTTT	TRBV28	TRBJ1-1	-	14
CASSPIRCQPQHF	TGTGCCAGCAGTCCGATACGGTGTCAGCCCCAGCATTTT	TRBV21-1	TRBJ1-5	-	13
CASSGVTLTGYGANVLTF	TGTGCCAGCAGCGGAGTGACCTTGACAGGGTATGGGGCCAACGTCCTGACTTTC	TRBV5-4	TRBJ2-6	TRBD1	18
CASSQGLAGGTRGETQYF	TGTGCCAGCAGCCAGGGACTAGCGGGGGGCACACGGGGAGAGACCCAGTACTTC	TRBV12-1	TRBJ2-5	-	18
CASSLYAGTNYGYTF	TGTGCCAGCAGCTTGTATGCAGGGACTAACTATGGCTACACCTTC	TRBV5-4	TRBJ1-2	-	15
CASRRRAGEQFF	TGTGCCAGCAGGCGAAGGGCGGGTGAGCAGTTCTTC	TRBV2	TRBJ2-1	-	12
CASSVEGGRGYEQYF	TGTGCCAGCAGCGTAGAAGGAGGGAGGGGGTACGAGCAGTACTTC	TRBV9	TRBJ2-7	-	15
CASSYLDRGHTEAFF	TGTGCCAGCAGTTACTTGGACAGGGGGCATACTGAAGCTTTCTTT	TRBV6-6	TRBJ1-1	TRBD1	15
CASSPPWEGRGVYGYTF	TGCGCCAGCAGTCCCCCCTGGGAAGGGAGGGGTGTCTATGGCTACACCTTC	TRBV10-1	TRBJ1-2	-	17
CASSSHTEAFF	TGTGCCAGCAGCTCTCACACTGAAGCTTTCTTT	TRBV11-2	TRBJ1-1	-	11
CASSFPQGTTEAFF	TGTGCCAGCAGCTTTCCTCAGGGGACCACTGAAGCTTTCTTT	TRBV11-2	TRBJ1-1	-	14
CASSPTSGEADTQYF	TGTGCCAGCTCACCGACTAGCGGGGAGGCAGATACGCAGTATTTT	TRBV18	TRBJ2-3	TRBD2	15
CASSRGQGGVQPQHF	TGTGCCAGCAGTAGGGGACAGGGGGGAGTTCAGCCCCAGCATTTT	TRBV27	TRBJ1-5	TRBD1	15
CASRGLAAKGGELFF	TGTGCCAGCAGGGGACTAGCGGCTAAGGGGGGGGAGCTGTTTTTT	TRBV27	TRBJ2-2	TRBD2	15
CASSVPTGGIGNQPQHF	TGTGCCAGTAGTGTCCCGACAGGGGGCATCGGCAATCAGCCCCAGCATTTT	TRBV19	TRBJ1-5	TRBD1	17
CASSILAGGVKTQYF	TGTGCCAGTAGTATACTAGCGGGAGGCGTAAAGACCCAGTACTTC	TRBV19	TRBJ2-5	TRBD2	15
CASSFQRENTGELFF	TGCGCCAGCAGCTTCCAGCGGGAGAACACCGGGGAGCTGTTTTTT	TRBV5-1	TRBJ2-2	TRBD2	15
CASSDRVGYEQYF	TGTGCCAGCAGCGACAGGGTGGGTTACGAGCAGTACTTC	TRBV28	TRBJ2-7	TRBD1	13
CASSAAPDRAYEQYF	TGTGCCAGCAGCGCCGCACCCGACAGGGCGTACGAGCAGTACTTC	TRBV7-6	TRBJ2-7	TRBD1	15
CASSSEISRADTQYF	TGCGCCAGCAGCTCGGAGATCTCCCGGGCAGATACGCAGTATTTT	TRBV5-1	TRBJ2-3	-	15
CASSLDQSYEQYF	TGTGCTAGCAGCTTAGACCAGTCCTACGAGCAGTACTTC	TRBV7-7	TRBJ2-7	-	13
CASSGGDGTEAFF	TGCGCCAGCAGCGGGGGGGATGGTACTGAAGCTTTCTTT	TRBV5-1	TRBJ1-1	-	13
CASSGGGTGPFSNTEAFF	TGTGCCAGCAGCGGAGGGGGGACAGGACCCTTCTCTAACACTGAAGCTTTCTTT	TRBV9	TRBJ1-1	TRBD1	18
CSGGGGTGYEQYF	TGCAGCGGCGGCGGCGGGACAGGCTACGAGCAGTACTTC	TRBV29-1	TRBJ2-7	TRBD1	13
CASGFRLAGAYNEQFF	TGTGCTAGTGGTTTCAGACTAGCGGGAGCCTACAATGAGCAGTTCTTC	TRBV12-5	TRBJ2-1	TRBD2	16
CASSSDRVGSPLHF	TGTGCCAGCAGTTCAGACAGGGTTGGTTCACCCCTCCACTTT	TRBV27	TRBJ1-6	TRBD1	14
CASSPQLSASDEQFF	TGTGCCAGCAGCCCCCAACTATCTGCCTCGGATGAGCAGTTCTTC	TRBV14	TRBJ2-1	-	15
CASRQGADTEAFF	TGTGCCAGCAGACAGGGGGCGGACACTGAAGCTTTCTTT	TRBV11-2	TRBJ1-1	TRBD1	13
CASSVTSGSIYEQYF	TGTGCCAGCAGCGTAACTAGCGGGAGTATCTACGAGCAGTACTTC	TRBV9	TRBJ2-7	TRBD2	15
CASSSPRTGIPYEQYF	TGTGCCAGCAGTTCCCCAAGGACAGGGATCCCCTACGAGCAGTACTTC	TRBV28	TRBJ2-7	TRBD1	16
CASSPFGRTEAFF	TGTGCCAGCAGCCCTTTTGGCCGTACTGAAGCTTTCTTT	TRBV14	TRBJ1-1	-	13
CASSLITDRGAYGYTF	TGCGCCAGCAGCTTGATAACGGACAGGGGGGCCTATGGCTACACCTTC	TRBV5-6	TRBJ1-2	TRBD1	16
CASSYRLAGGSIYEQYF	TGTGCCAGCAGTTATAGACTAGCGGGGGGTTCTATCTACGAGCAGTACTTC	TRBV5-4	TRBJ2-7	TRBD2	17
CASSLALLLTSGAYEQYF	TGTGCCAGCAGTTTAGCCCTTCTTCTGACTAGCGGGGCTTACGAGCAGTACTTC	TRBV28	TRBJ2-7	TRBD2	18
CASSHEGQGSEKLFF	TGCGCCAGCAGCCATGAGGGACAGGGCAGCGAAAAACTGTTTTTT	TRBV4-1	TRBJ1-4	TRBD1	15
CASSQSKQGVSSQQPQHF	TGCGCCAGCAGTCAATCGAAGCAGGGGGTAAGTTCTCAACAGCCCCAGCATTTT	TRBV23-1	TRBJ1-5	TRBD1	18
CASSRGTSGRSSLDEQYF	TGCGCCAGCAGTCGAGGCACTAGCGGGAGATCTAGCCTCGACGAGCAGTACTTC	TRBV5-1	TRBJ2-7	TRBD2	18
CASKTGGSNEKLFF	TGTGCCAGCAAAACAGGGGGCAGTAATGAAAAACTGTTTTTT	TRBV2	TRBJ1-4	TRBD1	14